The T cell receptor beta chain described here comes from a study of blood T cell repertoires in COVID-19. Study-level background: The analysed material was cDNA or gDNA that came from T cells, B-cell-depleted T cells, or PBMCs.

Profiling relied on immunoSEQ multiplex PCR, and the TCRdb table lists in-frame clones only, not all of them. The table has around 300,000 clones, about 83% seen once. This CDR3 region has 12 residues. V was trimmed by 5 bases and J by 8 bases, leaving 12 bases between them. The germline CDR1 and CDR2 sequences are MNHEY and SVGAGI. The gene calls are TRBV6-5 and TRBJ1-2; D is undetermined. The origin of this receptor is a man aged 25-45 years with active or convalescent COVID-19. The sequenced sample consisted of peripheral blood. The CDR3 loop reads CASSREDGGYTF. The DNA for the CDR3 is TGTGCCAGCAGTAGGGAGGATGGCGGCTACACCTTC.